Here is one T cell receptor (beta chain) with its context. The source of the sample is a study of blood T cell repertoires in COVID-19. Only in-frame clones appear in the TCRdb table, and some are missing; sequencing was by immunoSEQ multiplex PCR. The table lists approximately 150,000 clones, more than 80% of them singletons. The ends were cut back, 3 bases at V and 4 bases at J, with 12 bases in the middle. Germline V CDR1 and CDR2: MNHEY, SMNVEV (reference sequence). This CDR3 is 14 amino acids long. Input material: peripheral blood. The sequence was obtained from a human donor in a cohort sampled during active COVID-19. The chain uses TRBV27 and TRBJ1-1; a possible D gene is TRBD1 (5 bases). The CDR3 DNA sequence: TGTGCCAGCAGTTTCCTAGGGGCTATCACTGAAGCTTTCTTT. This codes for CASSFLGAITEAFF.